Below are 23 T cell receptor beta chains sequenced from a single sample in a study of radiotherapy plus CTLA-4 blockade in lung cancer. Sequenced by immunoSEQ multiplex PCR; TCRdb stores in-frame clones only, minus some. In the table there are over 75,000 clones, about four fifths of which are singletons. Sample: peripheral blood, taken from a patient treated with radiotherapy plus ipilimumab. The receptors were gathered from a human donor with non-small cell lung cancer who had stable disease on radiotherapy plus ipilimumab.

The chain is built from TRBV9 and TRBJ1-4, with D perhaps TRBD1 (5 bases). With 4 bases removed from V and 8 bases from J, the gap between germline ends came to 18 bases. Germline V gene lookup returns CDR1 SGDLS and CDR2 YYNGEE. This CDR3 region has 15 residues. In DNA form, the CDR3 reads TGTGCCAGCAGCCCCCGGGGCGTACTGGGCGAAAAACTGTTTTTT. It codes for CASSPRGVLGEKLFF.

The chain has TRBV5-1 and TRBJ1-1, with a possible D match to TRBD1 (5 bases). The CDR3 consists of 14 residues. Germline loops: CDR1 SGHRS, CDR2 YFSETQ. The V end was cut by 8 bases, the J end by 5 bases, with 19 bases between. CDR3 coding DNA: TGCGCCAGTTCATATACAGGCCGGGGGACTGAAGCTTTCTTT. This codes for CASSYTGRGTEAFF. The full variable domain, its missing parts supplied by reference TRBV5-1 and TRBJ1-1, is KAGVTQTPRYLIKTRGQQVTLSCSPISGHRSVSWYQQTPGQGLQFLFEYFSETQRNKGNFPGRFSGRQFSNSRSEMNVSTLELGDSALYLCASSYTGRGTEAFFGQGTRLTVV.

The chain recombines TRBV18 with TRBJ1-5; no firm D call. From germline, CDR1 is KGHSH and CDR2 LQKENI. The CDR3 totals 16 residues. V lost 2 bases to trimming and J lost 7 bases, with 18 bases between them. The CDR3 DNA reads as TGTGCCAGCTCACCAGAATACGTAACGGAGTGGCAGCCCCAGCATTTT. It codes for CASSPEYVTEWQPQHF. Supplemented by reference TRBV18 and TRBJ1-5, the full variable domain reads NAGVMQNPRHLVRRRGQEARLRCSPMKGHSHVYWYRQLPEEGLKFMVYLQKENIIDESGMPKERFSAEFPKEGPSILRIQQVVRGDSAAYFCASSPEYVTEWQPQHFGDGTRLSIL.

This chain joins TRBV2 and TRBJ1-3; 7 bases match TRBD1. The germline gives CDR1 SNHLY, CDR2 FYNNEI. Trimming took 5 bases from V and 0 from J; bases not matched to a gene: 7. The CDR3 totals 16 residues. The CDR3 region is CASSPDRTVSGNTIYF. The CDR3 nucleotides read TGTGCCAGCAGTCCGGACAGGACAGTCTCTGGAAACACCATATATTTT.

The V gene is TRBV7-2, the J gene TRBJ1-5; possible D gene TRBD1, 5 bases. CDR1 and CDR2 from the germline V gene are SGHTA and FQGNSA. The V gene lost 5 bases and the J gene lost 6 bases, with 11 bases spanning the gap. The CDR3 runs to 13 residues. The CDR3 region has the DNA TGTGCCAGCAGCCCCAGGGTTCGTCAGCCCCAGCATTTT. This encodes CASSPRVRQPQHF.

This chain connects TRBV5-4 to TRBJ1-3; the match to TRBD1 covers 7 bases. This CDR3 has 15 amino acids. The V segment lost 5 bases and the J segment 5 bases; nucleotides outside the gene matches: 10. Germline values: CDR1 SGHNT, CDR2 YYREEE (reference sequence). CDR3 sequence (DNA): TGTGCCAGCAGTTTAGACAGGGACTATCGAAACACCATATATTTT. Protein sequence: CASSLDRDYRNTIYF. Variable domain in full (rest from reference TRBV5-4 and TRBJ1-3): ETGVTQSPTHLIKTRGQQVTLRCSSQSGHNTVSWYQQALGQGPQFIFQYYREEENGRGNFPPRFSGLQFPNYSSELNVNALELDDSALYLCASSLDRDYRNTIYFGEGSWLTVV.

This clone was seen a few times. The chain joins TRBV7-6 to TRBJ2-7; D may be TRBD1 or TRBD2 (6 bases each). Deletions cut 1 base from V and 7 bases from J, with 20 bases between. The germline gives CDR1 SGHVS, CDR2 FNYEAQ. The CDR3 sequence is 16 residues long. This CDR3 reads CASSLGGAGARGEQYF. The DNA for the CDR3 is TGTGCCAGCAGCTTAGGGGGGGCAGGGGCCAGAGGGGAGCAGTACTTC.

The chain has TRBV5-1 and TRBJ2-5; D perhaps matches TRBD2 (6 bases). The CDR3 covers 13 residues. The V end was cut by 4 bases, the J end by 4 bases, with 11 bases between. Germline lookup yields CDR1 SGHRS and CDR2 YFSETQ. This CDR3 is CASSPMGGETQYF. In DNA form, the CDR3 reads TGCGCCAGCAGCCCCATGGGGGGAGAGACCCAGTACTTC.

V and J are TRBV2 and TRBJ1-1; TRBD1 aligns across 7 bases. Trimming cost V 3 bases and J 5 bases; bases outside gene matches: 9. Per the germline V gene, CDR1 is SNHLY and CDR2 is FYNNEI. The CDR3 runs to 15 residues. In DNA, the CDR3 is TGTGCCAGCAGTGATTTGGACAGGCGGGGGACTGAAGCTTTCTTT. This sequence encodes CASSDLDRRGTEAFF.

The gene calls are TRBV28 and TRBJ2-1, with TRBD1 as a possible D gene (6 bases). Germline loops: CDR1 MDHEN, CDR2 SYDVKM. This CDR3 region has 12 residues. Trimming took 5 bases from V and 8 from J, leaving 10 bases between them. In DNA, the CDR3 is TGTGCCAGCAGTATACAGGGCTATGAGCAGTTCTTC. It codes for CASSIQGYEQFF.

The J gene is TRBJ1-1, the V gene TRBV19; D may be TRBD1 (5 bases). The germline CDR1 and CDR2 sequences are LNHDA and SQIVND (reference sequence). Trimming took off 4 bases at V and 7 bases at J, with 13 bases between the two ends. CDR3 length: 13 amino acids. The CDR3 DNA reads TGTGCCAGTAGTACGGGGCAAGACCTTGAAGCTTTCTTT. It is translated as CASSTGQDLEAFF.

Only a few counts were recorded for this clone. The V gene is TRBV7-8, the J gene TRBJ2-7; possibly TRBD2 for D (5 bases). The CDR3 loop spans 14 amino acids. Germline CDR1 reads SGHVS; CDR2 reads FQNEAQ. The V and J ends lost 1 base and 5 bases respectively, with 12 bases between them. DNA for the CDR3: TGTGCCAGCAGCTTAGAAAGAGGGCTTAACGAGCAGTACTTC. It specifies CASSLERGLNEQYF. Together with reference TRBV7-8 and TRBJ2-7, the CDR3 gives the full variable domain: GAGVSQSPRYKVAKRGQDVALRCDPISGHVSLFWYQQALGQGPEFLTYFQNEAQLDKSGLPSDRFFAERPEGSVSTLKIQRTQQEDSAVYLCASSLERGLNEQYFGPGTRLTVT.

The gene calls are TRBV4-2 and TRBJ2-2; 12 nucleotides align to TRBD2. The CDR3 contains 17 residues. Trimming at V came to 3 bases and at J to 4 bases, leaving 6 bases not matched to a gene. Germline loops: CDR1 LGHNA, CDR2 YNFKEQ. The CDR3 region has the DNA TGTGCCAGCAGCCACCCGACTAGCGGGAGTGGCACCGGGGAGCTGTTTTTT. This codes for CASSHPTSGSGTGELFF.

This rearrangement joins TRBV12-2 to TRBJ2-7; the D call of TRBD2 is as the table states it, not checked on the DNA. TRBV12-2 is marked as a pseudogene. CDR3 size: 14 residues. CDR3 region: CASRFYLSSYEQYF. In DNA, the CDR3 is TGTGCAAGTCGCTTCTACCTTTCCTCCTACGAGCAGTACTTC.

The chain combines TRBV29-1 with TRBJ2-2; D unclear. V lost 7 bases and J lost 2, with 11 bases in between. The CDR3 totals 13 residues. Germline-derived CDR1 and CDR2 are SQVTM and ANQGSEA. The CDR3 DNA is TGCAGCGCCGACGCTGGAAACACCGGGGAGCTGTTTTTT. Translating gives CSADAGNTGELFF.

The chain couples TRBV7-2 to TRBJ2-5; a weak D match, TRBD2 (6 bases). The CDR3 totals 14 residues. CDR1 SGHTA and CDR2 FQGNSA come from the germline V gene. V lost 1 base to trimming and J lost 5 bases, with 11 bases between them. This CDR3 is CASSLVPEGETQYF. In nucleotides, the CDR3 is TGTGCCAGCAGCTTAGTGCCGGAGGGGGAGACCCAGTACTTC.

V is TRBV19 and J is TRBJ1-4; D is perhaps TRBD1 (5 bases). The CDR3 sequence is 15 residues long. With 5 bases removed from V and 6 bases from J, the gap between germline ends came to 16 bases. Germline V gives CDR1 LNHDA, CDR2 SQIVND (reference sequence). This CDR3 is CASSLKPGRYEKLFF. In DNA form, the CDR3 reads TGTGCCAGTAGTTTAAAGCCAGGGCGCTATGAAAAACTGTTTTTT.

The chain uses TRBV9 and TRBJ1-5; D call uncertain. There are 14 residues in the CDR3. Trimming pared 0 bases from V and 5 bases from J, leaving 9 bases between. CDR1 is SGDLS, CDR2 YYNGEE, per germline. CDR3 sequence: CASSVGGSYQPQHF. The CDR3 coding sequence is TGTGCCAGCAGCGTAGGAGGGAGCTATCAGCCCCAGCATTTT.

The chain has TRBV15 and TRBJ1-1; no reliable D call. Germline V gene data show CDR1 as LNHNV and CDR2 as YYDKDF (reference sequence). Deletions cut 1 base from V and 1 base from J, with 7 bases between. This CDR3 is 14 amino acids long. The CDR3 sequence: CATSRVGRNTEAFF. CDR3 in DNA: TGTGCCACCAGCAGAGTGGGTCGGAACACTGAAGCTTTCTTT.

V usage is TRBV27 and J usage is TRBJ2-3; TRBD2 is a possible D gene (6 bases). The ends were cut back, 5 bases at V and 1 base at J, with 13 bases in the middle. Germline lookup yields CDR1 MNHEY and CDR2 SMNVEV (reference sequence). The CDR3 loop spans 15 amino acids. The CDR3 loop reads CASSPWASGTDTQYF. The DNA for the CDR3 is TGTGCCAGCAGTCCGTGGGCTAGCGGCACAGATACGCAGTATTTT.

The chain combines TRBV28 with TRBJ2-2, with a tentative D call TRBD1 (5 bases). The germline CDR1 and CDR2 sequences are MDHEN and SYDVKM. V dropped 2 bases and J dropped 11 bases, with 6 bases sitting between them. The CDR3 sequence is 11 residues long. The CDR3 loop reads CASSLDRELFF. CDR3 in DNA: TGTGCCAGCAGTTTAGACAGAGAGCTGTTTTTT. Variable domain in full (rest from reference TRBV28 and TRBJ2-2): DVKVTQSSRYLVKRTGEKVFLECVQDMDHENMFWYRQDPGLGLRLIYFSYDVKMKEKGDIPEGYSVSREKKERFSLILESASTNQTSMYLCASSLDRELFFGEGSRLTVL.

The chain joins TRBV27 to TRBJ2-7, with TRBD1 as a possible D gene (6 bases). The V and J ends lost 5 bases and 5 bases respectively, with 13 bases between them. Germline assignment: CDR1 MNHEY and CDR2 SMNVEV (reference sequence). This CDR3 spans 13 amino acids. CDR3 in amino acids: CASSSTGRNEQYF. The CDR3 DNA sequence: TGTGCCAGCAGTAGCACAGGGCGGAACGAGCAGTACTTC.

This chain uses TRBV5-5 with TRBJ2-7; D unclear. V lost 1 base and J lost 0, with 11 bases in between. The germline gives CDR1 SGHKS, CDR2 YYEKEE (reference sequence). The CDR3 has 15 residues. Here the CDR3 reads CASSLYDVDSYEQYF. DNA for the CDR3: TGTGCCAGCAGCTTGTATGACGTAGACTCCTACGAGCAGTACTTC.